Presented here are 23 T cell receptor beta chains from one specimen sequenced in a study of blood T cell repertoires in COVID-19. Assay used: immunoSEQ multiplex PCR; TCRdb lists only in-frame clones, some missing. Among 75,000 to 80,000 clones listed, around 90% were seen once. The source material was peripheral blood. These receptors were taken from a human donor in a cohort sampled during active COVID-19.

The chain carries TRBV5-1 and TRBJ2-6; 7 bases are a match to TRBD1. Losses at the gene ends were 4 bases for V and 0 bases for J; bases not matched to a gene: 19. From germline, CDR1 is SGHRS and CDR2 YFSETQ. There are 21 residues in the CDR3. The CDR3 sequence is CASSPKNSPGQWDSGANVLTF. The CDR3 DNA reads TGCGCCAGCAGCCCGAAAAATTCCCCGGGACAGTGGGACTCTGGGGCCAACGTCCTGACTTTC.

This clone appeared once. J is TRBJ1-6 and V is TRBV7-9; 7 nucleotides line up with TRBD1. V was pared by 3 bases and J by 6 bases, with 2 bases of the junction left unmatched. Germline V lookup: CDR1 SEHNR, CDR2 FQNEAQ (reference sequence). This CDR3 is 14 amino acids long. CDR3 residues: CASSFGQANSPLHF. The CDR3, as DNA: TGTGCCAGCAGCTTTGGACAGGCTAATTCACCCCTCCACTTT.

The CDR3 spells CASSLDWTGIYGYTF. CDR3 bases: TGTGCCAGCAGCCTCGACTGGACAGGAATCTATGGCTACACCTTC. The V call is TRBV7-2, the J call TRBJ1-2, with 7 bases identical to TRBD1. The germline CDR1 and CDR2 sequences are SGHTA and FQGNSA. CDR3 length: 15 residues. Trimming took 5 bases from V and 4 from J; bases not matched to a gene: 10.

The rearrangement joins TRBV18 to TRBJ1-2; D not certain. The CDR3 is made up of 13 amino acids. Germline V gives CDR1 KGHSH, CDR2 LQKENI. The V end lost 2 bases, the J end lost 8 bases, and 12 bases lay between the germline ends. The CDR3 sequence: CASSPNGVEGYTF. CDR3 nucleotides: TGTGCCAGCTCACCAAACGGGGTGGAGGGCTACACCTTC.

V and J are TRBV7-8 and TRBJ1-5; D gene ambiguous. The CDR3 runs to 14 residues. Deletions cut 5 bases from V and 7 bases from J, with 15 bases between. Germline V gives CDR1 SGHVS, CDR2 FQNEAQ. Written as DNA, the CDR3 is TGTGCCAGCAGCCCCCGCCGGGAAGGCCAGCCCCAGCATTTT. It translates to CASSPRREGQPQHF.

V is TRBV25-1 and J is TRBJ1-3; D unclear. CDR1 is MGHDK, CDR2 SYGVNS, per germline. The length of the CDR3 is 15 residues. Trimming took off 5 bases at V and 2 bases at J, with 13 bases between the two ends. Written as DNA, the CDR3 is TGTGCCAGCAGTCTCTCCGGGGTTACTGGAAACACCATATATTTT. Translation: CASSLSGVTGNTIYF. The full variable domain, in which reference TRBV25-1 and TRBJ1-3 provide the parts outside the CDR3, is EADIYQTPRYLVIGTGKKITLECSQTMGHDKMYWYQQDPGMELHLIHYSYGVNSTEKGDLSSESTVSRIRTEHFPLTLESARPSHTSQYLCASSLSGVTGNTIYFGEGSWLTVV.

The gene calls are TRBV27 and TRBJ2-5; 9 bases match TRBD1. The CDR3 spans 12 residues. J gave up 5 bases and V 5 bases, and 0 bases lay outside the gene matches. Germline V gene lookup returns CDR1 MNHEY and CDR2 SMNVEV (reference sequence). This chain's CDR3 is CASSGTGETQYF. The CDR3 region has the DNA TGTGCCAGCAGTGGGACAGGGGAGACCCAGTACTTC.

This chain links TRBV9 with TRBJ2-1, with TRBD2 identical over 10 bases. Germline loops: CDR1 SGDLS, CDR2 YYNGEE. The junction had 3 bases not matched to a gene; V was cut back by 1 base and J by 8 bases. The CDR3 extends over 14 amino acids. CDR3 residues: CASSVLAGVDEQFF. As DNA, the CDR3 is TGTGCCAGCAGCGTACTAGCGGGGGTGGATGAGCAGTTCTTC.

The chain carries TRBV30 and TRBJ2-5; possibly TRBD2 for D (6 bases). V gave up 0 bases and J gave up 4 bases, with 12 bases separating them. CDR1 is GTSNPN, CDR2 SVGIG, per germline (reference sequence). CDR3 length: 14 amino acids. This chain's CDR3 is CAWSVGGFVETQYF. CDR3 bases: TGTGCCTGGAGTGTGGGGGGTTTTGTAGAGACCCAGTACTTC.

J is TRBJ2-7 and V is TRBV19, with 10 positions matching TRBD1. CDR1 LNHDA and CDR2 SQIVND come from the germline V gene (reference sequence). The CDR3 consists of 15 residues. V lost 6 bases and J lost 5; bases outside the gene matches: 10. The CDR3 sequence: CASRRRDRGSDEQYF. The DNA of the CDR3 is TGTGCCAGTAGAAGAAGGGACAGGGGTTCCGACGAGCAGTACTTC.

This chain links TRBV15 with TRBJ2-1; D unclear. Germline V lookup: CDR1 LNHNV, CDR2 YYDKDF (reference sequence). The CDR3 loop spans 12 amino acids. The V end lost 1 base, the J end lost 8 bases, and 6 bases lay between the germline ends. In nucleotides, the CDR3 is TGTGCCACCAGCAGAGTAGAAGATGAGCAGTTCTTC. This codes for CATSRVEDEQFF. Based on the CDR3 plus reference TRBV15 and TRBJ2-1, the full variable domain is DAMVIQNPRYQVTQFGKPVTLSCSQTLNHNVMYWYQQKSSQAPKLLFHYYDKDFNNEADTPDNFQSRRPNTSFCFLDIRSPGLGDTAMYLCATSRVEDEQFFGPGTRLTVL.

This rearrangement joins TRBV7-9 to TRBJ2-1; 14 bases fit TRBD2. Trimming at V came to 3 bases and at J to 9 bases, leaving 10 bases not matched to a gene. CDR1 and CDR2 from the germline V gene are SEHNR and FQNEAQ (reference sequence). The CDR3 is 17 residues long. The CDR3 DNA reads as TGTGCCAGCAGCTTGTCGGCCGGGACTAGCGGGGGAACTGAGCAGTTCTTC. Its translation is CASSLSAGTSGGTEQFF.

Concerning this clone: No DNA is shown, since the ends of the CDR3 on it are uncertain; the CDR3 is the one TCRdb lists. The V and J genes are TRBV9 and TRBJ2-7; the table's D call of TRBD1 was not tested on the DNA. The CDR3 is made up of 15 amino acids, end residues included. CDR1 is SGDLS and CDR2 is YYNGEE in the germline V gene. CDR3 residues: CASSVGQGITYEQYF.

V gene TRBV6-4 combines with J gene TRBJ2-4; D call uncertain. Germline lookup yields CDR1 MRHNA and CDR2 SNTAGT. The V and J ends lost 11 bases and 8 bases respectively, with 13 bases between them. The CDR3 totals 11 residues. CDR3 DNA sequence: TGTGCCCCTTCGCATGCGGACATTCAGTACTTC. It is translated as CAPSHADIQYF.

The rearrangement uses TRBV7-9 and TRBJ2-2, with D maybe TRBD1 (5 bases). This CDR3 comprises 15 residues. Germline values: CDR1 SEHNR, CDR2 FQNEAQ (reference sequence). V was trimmed by 3 bases and J by 4 bases, leaving 12 bases between them. The CDR3 region has the DNA TGTGCCAGCAGCTTTCGGTCAGGGTCCACCGGGGAGCTGTTTTTT. It codes for CASSFRSGSTGELFF. Drawing the rest from reference TRBV7-9 and TRBJ2-2, the complete variable domain is DTGVSQNPRHKITKRGQNVTFRCDPISEHNRLYWYRQTLGQGPEFLTYFQNEAQLEKSRLLSDRFSAERPKGSFSTLEIQRTEQGDSAMYLCASSFRSGSTGELFFGEGSRLTVL.

This chain joins TRBV2 and TRBJ2-5, with 7 bases matching TRBD2. CDR1 and CDR2 (germline): SNHLY, FYNNEI. V lost 8 bases, J lost 2 bases, and 8 bases stayed unmatched. This CDR3 region has 14 residues. This CDR3 is CASGSLAVQETQYF. DNA of the CDR3: TGTGCCAGCGGATCTCTAGCGGTACAAGAGACCCAGTACTTC.

This clone was recorded once. This chain uses TRBV2 with TRBJ1-2, with D maybe TRBD1 (6 bases). V lost 10 bases, J lost 4 bases, and 19 bases lay in between. Germline V lookup: CDR1 SNHLY, CDR2 FYNNEI. The CDR3 covers 14 residues. This CDR3 reads CATRWTESSYGYTF. DNA for the CDR3: TGTGCCACCAGATGGACAGAGAGTTCCTATGGCTACACCTTC.

This clone was seen a single time. DNA of the CDR3: TGTGCCAGGACCGGGGGAGCGCACTATGGCTACACCTTC. Protein: CARTGGAHYGYTF. V is TRBV2 and J is TRBJ1-2; TRBD1 might be the D (5 bases). The germline V and J ends were trimmed by 9 bases and 3 bases, with 14 bases remaining between them. Germline CDR1 and CDR2: SNHLY and FYNNEI. The CDR3 is 13 residues long.

The chain recombines TRBV7-2 with TRBJ1-1; D gene uncertain. Germline V gene lookup returns CDR1 SGHTA and CDR2 FQGNSA. The length of the CDR3 is 13 residues. Trimming took 3 bases from V and 7 from J, leaving 12 bases between them. CDR3 nucleotide sequence: TGTGCCAGCAGCTTGCCCCAGGCCATTGAAGCTTTCTTT. It translates to CASSLPQAIEAFF.

The rearrangement uses TRBV6-5 and TRBJ1-6; tentative D call: TRBD1 (6 bases). The V end was cut by 8 bases, the J end by 8 bases, with 19 bases between. The V gene's germline CDR1 is MNHEY and CDR2 SVGAGI. The CDR3 totals 15 residues. CDR3 DNA: TGTGCCAGCGCAACAGGGTACTCGGTCGATTCACCCCTCCACTTT. Encoded protein: CASATGYSVDSPLHF.

This chain links TRBV3-1 (or the pseudogene TRBV3-2) with TRBJ2-1; 7 nucleotides agree with TRBD1. The V segment lost 4 bases and the J segment 3 bases; nucleotides outside the gene matches: 9. From germline, CDR1 is LGHDT and CDR2 YNNKEL (reference sequence). There are 16 residues in the CDR3. CDR3 bases: TGTGCCAGCAGCCGAGGGAGAGGGGGCTTCTACAATGAGCAGTTCTTC. Encoded protein: CASSRGRGGFYNEQFF.

This rearrangement joins TRBV24-1 to TRBJ2-3; D gene unclear. The CDR3 is 13 residues long. Germline CDR1 KGHDR, CDR2 SFDVKD. The V end lost 4 bases, the J end lost 4 bases, and 8 bases lay between the germline ends. The CDR3 DNA follows: TGTGCCACCAGTGAAACAAAAGCAGATACGCAGTATTTT. Its protein is CATSETKADTQYF.

The rearrangement links TRBV5-5 to TRBJ1-5; TRBD1 is a possible D gene (5 bases). The germline V gene encodes CDR1 SGHKS and CDR2 YYEKEE (reference sequence). V lost 2 bases to trimming and J lost 3 bases, with 12 bases between them. There are 15 residues in the CDR3. The CDR3 sequence: CASSFAGRANQPQHF. As DNA, the CDR3 is TGTGCCAGCAGCTTTGCAGGGAGGGCCAATCAGCCCCAGCATTTT.